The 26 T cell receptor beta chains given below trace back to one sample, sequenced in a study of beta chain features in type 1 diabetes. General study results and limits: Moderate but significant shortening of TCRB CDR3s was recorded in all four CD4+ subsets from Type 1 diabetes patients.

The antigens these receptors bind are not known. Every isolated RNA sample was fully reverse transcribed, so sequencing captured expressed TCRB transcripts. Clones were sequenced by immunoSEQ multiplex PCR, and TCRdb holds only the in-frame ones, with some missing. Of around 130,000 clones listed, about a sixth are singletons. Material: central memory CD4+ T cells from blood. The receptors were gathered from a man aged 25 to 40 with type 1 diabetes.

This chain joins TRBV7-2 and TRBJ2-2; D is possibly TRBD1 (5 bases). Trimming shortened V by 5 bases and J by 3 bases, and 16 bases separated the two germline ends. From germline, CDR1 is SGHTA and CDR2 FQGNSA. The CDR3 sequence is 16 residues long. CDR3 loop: CASSPSGARHTGELFF. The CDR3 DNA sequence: TGTGCCAGCAGCCCAAGTGGGGCCCGGCACACCGGGGAGCTGTTTTTT.

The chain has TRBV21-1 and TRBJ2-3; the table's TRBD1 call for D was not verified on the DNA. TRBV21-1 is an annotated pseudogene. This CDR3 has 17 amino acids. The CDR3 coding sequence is TGTGCCAGCAGCAAAGCGCAACAGGTTCAGAGCACAGATACGCAGTATTTT. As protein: CASSKAQQVQSTDTQYF.

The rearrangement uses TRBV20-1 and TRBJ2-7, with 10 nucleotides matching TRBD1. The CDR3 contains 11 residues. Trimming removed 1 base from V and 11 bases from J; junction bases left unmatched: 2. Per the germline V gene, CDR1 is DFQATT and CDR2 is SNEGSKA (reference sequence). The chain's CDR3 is CSARGQGAEYF. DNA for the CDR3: TGCAGTGCTAGAGGACAGGGGGCAGAGTACTTC.

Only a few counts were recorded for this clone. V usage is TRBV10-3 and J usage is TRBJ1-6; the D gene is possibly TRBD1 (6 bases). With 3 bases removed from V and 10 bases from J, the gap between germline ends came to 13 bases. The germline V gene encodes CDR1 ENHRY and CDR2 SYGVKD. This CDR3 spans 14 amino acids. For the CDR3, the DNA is TGTGCCATCAGTGATACAGGGAAAGGGTCACCCCTCCACTTT. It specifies CAISDTGKGSPLHF.

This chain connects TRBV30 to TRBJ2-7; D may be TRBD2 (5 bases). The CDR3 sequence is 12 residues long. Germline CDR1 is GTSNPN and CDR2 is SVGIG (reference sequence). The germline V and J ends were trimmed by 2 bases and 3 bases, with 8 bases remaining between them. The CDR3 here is CAWSSAGYEQYF. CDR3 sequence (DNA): TGTGCCTGGAGTTCCGCGGGCTACGAGCAGTACTTC.

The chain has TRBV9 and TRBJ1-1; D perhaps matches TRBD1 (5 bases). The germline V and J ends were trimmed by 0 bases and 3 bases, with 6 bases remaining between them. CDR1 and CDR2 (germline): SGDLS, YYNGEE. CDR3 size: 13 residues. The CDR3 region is CASSVGRDTEAFF. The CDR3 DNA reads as TGTGCCAGCAGCGTAGGCAGGGACACTGAAGCTTTCTTT.

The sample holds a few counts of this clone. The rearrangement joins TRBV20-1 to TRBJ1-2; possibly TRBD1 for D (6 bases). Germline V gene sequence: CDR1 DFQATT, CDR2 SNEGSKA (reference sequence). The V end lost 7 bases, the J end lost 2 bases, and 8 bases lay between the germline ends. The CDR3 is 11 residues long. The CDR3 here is CSGQVNYGYTF. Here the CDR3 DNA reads TGCAGTGGACAGGTGAACTATGGCTACACCTTC.

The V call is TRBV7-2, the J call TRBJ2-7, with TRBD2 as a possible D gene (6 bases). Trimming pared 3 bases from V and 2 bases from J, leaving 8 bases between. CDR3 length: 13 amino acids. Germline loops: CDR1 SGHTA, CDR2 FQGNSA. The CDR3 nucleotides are TGTGCCAGCAGCTTCCTAGCGACCTACGAGCAGTACTTC. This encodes CASSFLATYEQYF.

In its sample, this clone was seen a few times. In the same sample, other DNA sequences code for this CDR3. The CDR3: CSARLNYEQYF. Written as DNA, the CDR3 is TGCAGTGCTAGGCTCAACTACGAGCAGTACTTC. This chain uses TRBV20-1 with TRBJ2-7; D unresolved. CDR1 and CDR2 from the germline V gene are DFQATT and SNEGSKA (reference sequence). CDR3 size: 11 residues. V was clipped by 3 bases and J by 3 bases, with 6 bases between them.

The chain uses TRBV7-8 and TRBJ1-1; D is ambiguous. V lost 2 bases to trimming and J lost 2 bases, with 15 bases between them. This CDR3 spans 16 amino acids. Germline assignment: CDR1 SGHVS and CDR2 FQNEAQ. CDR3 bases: TGTGCCAGCAGCTTACGCAGGTCAAGTCAAAACACTGAAGCTTTCTTT. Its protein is CASSLRRSSQNTEAFF.

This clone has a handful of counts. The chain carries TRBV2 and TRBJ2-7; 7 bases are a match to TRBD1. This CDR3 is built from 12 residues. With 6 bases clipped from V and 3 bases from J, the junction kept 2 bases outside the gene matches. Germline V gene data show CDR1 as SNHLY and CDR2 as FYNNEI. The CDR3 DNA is TGTGCCAGCAGAAGACAGGGCTACGAGCAGTACTTC. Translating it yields CASRRQGYEQYF.

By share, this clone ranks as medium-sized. CDR3: CSVEDPDTQYF. CDR3 coding DNA: TGCAGCGTTGAAGATCCAGATACGCAGTATTTT. The chain joins TRBV29-1 to TRBJ2-3; D gene uncertain. V was pared by 0 bases and J by 4 bases, with 2 bases between. The CDR3 contains 11 residues. CDR1 is SQVTM, CDR2 ANQGSEA, per germline.

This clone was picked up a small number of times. CDR3 bases: TGCGCCAGCAGCCAACAGACTAGATATGAGCAGTTCTTC. Its protein product is CASSQQTRYEQFF. The rearrangement uses TRBV4-1 and TRBJ2-1; perhaps TRBD2 as D (6 bases). Trimming removed 2 bases from V and 8 bases from J, with 10 bases in between. The CDR3 loop spans 13 amino acids. CDR1 is MGHRA and CDR2 is YSYEKL in the germline V gene.

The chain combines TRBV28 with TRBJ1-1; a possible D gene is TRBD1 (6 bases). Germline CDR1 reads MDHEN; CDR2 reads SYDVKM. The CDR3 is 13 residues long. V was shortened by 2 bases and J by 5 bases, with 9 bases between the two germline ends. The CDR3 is CASSLGGRTEAFF. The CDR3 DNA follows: TGTGCCAGCAGTTTAGGGGGGCGAACTGAAGCTTTCTTT.

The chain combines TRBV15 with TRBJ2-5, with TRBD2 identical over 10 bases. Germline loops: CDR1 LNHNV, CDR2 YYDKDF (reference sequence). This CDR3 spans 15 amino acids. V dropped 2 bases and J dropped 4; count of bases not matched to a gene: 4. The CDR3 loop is CATSRNSGGPETQYF. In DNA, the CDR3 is TGTGCCACCAGCAGAAATAGCGGGGGGCCAGAGACCCAGTACTTC.

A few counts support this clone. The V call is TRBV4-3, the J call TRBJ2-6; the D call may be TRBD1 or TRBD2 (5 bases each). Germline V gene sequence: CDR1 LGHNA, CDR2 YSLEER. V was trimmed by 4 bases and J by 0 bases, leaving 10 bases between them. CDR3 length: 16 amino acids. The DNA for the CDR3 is TGCGCCAGCAGCCCGGGACGGAACTCTGGGGCCAACGTCCTGACTTTC. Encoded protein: CASSPGRNSGANVLTF.

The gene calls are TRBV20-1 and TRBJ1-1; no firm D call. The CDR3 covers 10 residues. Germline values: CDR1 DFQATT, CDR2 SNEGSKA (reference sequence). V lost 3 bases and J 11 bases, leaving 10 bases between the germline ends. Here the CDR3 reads CSARAISAFF. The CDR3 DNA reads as TGCAGTGCTAGGGCCATATCGGCTTTCTTT.

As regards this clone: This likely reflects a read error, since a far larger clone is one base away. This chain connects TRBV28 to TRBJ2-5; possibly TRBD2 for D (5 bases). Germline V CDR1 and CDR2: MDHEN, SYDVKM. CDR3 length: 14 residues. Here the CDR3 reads CARSPVRGQETQYF. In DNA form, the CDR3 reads TGTGCCCGCAGCCCCGTCCGGGGTCAAGAGACCCAGTACTTC.

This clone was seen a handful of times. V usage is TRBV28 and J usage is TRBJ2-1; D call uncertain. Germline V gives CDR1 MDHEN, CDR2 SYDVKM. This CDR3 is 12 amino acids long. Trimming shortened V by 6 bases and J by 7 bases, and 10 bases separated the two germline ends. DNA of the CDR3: TGTGCCAGCAGCTTCCGGGTTAATGAGCAGTTCTTC. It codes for CASSFRVNEQFF.

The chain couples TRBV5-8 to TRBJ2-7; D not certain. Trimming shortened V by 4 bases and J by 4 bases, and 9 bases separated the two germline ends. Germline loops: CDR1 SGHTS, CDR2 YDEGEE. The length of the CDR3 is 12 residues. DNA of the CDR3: TGTGCCAGCAGCCCCGGTTGGTACGAGCAGTACTTC. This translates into CASSPGWYEQYF.

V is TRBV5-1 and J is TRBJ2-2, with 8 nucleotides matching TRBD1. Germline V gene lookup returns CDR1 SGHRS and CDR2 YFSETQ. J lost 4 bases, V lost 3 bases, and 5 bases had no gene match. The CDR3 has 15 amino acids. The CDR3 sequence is CASSSGTGTTGELFF. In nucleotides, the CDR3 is TGCGCCAGCAGCTCCGGGACAGGCACCACCGGGGAGCTGTTTTTT.

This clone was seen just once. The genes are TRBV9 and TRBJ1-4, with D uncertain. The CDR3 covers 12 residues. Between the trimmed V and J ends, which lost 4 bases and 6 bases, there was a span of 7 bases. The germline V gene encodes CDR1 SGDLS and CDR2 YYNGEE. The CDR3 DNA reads TGTGCCAGCAGCACCTTGGATGAAAAACTGTTTTTT. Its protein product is CASSTLDEKLFF.

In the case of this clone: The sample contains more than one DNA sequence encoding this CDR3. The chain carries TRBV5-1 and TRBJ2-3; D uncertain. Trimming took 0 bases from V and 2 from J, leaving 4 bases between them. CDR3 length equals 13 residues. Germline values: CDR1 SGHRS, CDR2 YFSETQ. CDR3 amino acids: CASSLDNTDTQYF. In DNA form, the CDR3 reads TGCGCCAGCAGCTTGGACAACACAGATACGCAGTATTTT.

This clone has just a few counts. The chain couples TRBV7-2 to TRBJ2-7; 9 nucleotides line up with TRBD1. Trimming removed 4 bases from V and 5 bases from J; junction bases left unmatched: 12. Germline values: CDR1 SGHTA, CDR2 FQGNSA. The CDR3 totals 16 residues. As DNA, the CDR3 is TGTGCCAGCAGCTGGGGACCGGGACAGGGTATCGACGAGCAGTACTTC. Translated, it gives CASSWGPGQGIDEQYF.

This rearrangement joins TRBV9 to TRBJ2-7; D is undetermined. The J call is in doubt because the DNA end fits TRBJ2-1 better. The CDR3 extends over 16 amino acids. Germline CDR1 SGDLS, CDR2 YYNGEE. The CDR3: CASSVEQGLSYNEQFF. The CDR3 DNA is TGTGCCAGCAGCGTAGAGCAAGGTCTCTCCTACAATGAGCAGTTCTTC.

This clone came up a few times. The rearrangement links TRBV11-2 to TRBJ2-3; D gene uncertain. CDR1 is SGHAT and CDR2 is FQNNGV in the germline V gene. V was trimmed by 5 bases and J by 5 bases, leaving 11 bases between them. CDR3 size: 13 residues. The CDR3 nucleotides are TGTGCCAGCAGCCTCCTTTGGGGAGATACGCAGTATTTT. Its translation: CASSLLWGDTQYF.